The 23 T cell receptor beta chains below were found in one sample sequenced in a study of blood T cell repertoires in COVID-19. Sequencing used immunoSEQ multiplex PCR; TCRdb keeps in-frame clones, though not all of them. Counted here are around 260,000 clones, around 90% occurring once; the ten biggest clones make up around 1.1%. Sequencing was done on a sample of PBMCs or T cells enriched from blood (not recorded which). These receptors originate from a woman in her thirties who had recovered from COVID-19.

The chain employs TRBV11-2 and TRBJ2-7; 9 bases fit TRBD1. Trimming cost V 5 bases and J 0 bases; bases outside gene matches: 5. The CDR3 extends over 15 amino acids. Per the germline V gene, CDR1 is SGHAT and CDR2 is FQNNGV. CDR3 residues: CASSITGGDSYEQYF. DNA of the CDR3: TGTGCCAGCAGCATTACAGGGGGCGACTCCTACGAGCAGTACTTC.

This chain connects TRBV11-2 to TRBJ1-4; 9 positions agree with TRBD1. Germline V gene lookup returns CDR1 SGHAT and CDR2 FQNNGV. V shed 5 bases, J shed 10 bases, and the junction held 8 bases outside the gene matches. The CDR3 sequence is 14 residues long. The CDR3 here is CASSRDRALGKLFF. Here the CDR3 DNA reads TGTGCCAGCAGCCGGGACAGGGCCCTGGGAAAACTGTTTTTT.

The V call is TRBV7-2, the J call TRBJ2-1; tentatively, D is TRBD2 (6 bases). Trimming cost V 8 bases and J 5 bases, with 25 bases left between them. The CDR3 covers 17 residues. Germline V gene sequence: CDR1 SGHTA, CDR2 FQGNSA. The CDR3 DNA reads as TGTGCCAGCGGCCCTTCCTTACTAGCCTCAATGAACAATGAGCAGTTCTTC. This encodes CASGPSLLASMNNEQFF. Based on the CDR3 plus reference TRBV7-2 and TRBJ2-1, the full variable domain is GAGVSQSPSNKVTEKGKDVELRCDPISGHTALYWYRQSLGQGLEFLIYFQGNSAPDKSGLPSDRFSAERTGGSVSTLTIQRTQQEDSAVYLCASGPSLLASMNNEQFFGPGTRLTVL.

The chain combines TRBV28 with TRBJ2-5; tentatively, D is TRBD2 (5 bases). Trimming pared 1 base from V and 7 bases from J, leaving 13 bases between. The CDR3 covers 14 residues. The germline V gene encodes CDR1 MDHEN and CDR2 SYDVKM. CDR3 in DNA: TGTGCCAGCAGTTTATACCGGACTGAGGCGACCCAGTACTTC. It codes for CASSLYRTEATQYF.

This sequence joins TRBV27 and TRBJ1-2; D gene ambiguous. V was cut by 5 bases and J by 2 bases, with 12 bases left in between. Germline V gives CDR1 MNHEY, CDR2 SMNVEV (reference sequence). The CDR3 consists of 14 residues. CDR3 amino acids: CASSRDGGNYGYTF. The CDR3, as DNA: TGTGCCAGCAGTCGTGACGGAGGGAACTATGGCTACACCTTC.

V and J are TRBV25-1 and TRBJ2-1, with TRBD2 identical over 7 bases. The CDR3 loop spans 15 amino acids. After removal of 3 bases from V and 3 bases from J, the junction contained 5 bases not matched to a gene. Germline loops: CDR1 MGHDK, CDR2 SYGVNS. For the CDR3, the DNA is TGTGCCAGCAGTGATCACCGGGACTACTACAATGAGCAGTTCTTC. Translated: CASSDHRDYYNEQFF.

The CDR3 DNA reads TGTGCCAGTAGTTTTCCGGGACAGGAGGTTGGCTACACCTTC. Translation: CASSFPGQEVGYTF. The chain uses TRBV19 and TRBJ1-2, with TRBD1 matching 8 bases. The CDR3 length is 14 residues. The trim removed 5 bases at V and 7 bases at J, leaving 9 bases unmatched. Germline V gene lookup returns CDR1 LNHDA and CDR2 SQIVND (reference sequence).

The J gene is TRBJ2-3, the V gene TRBV18, with 9 bases lining up with TRBD1. This CDR3 contains 16 residues. Trimming took 3 bases from V and 1 from J; bases not matched to a gene: 5. Germline assignment: CDR1 KGHSH and CDR2 LQKENI. CDR3: CASSPRDRVGTDTQYF. CDR3 sequence (DNA): TGTGCCAGCTCACCGCGGGACAGGGTGGGCACAGATACGCAGTATTTT.

CDR3 nucleotide sequence: TGTGCCAGCAGCCTCGGGACACTCTACGAGCAGTACTTC. Residues: CASSLGTLYEQYF. The V gene is TRBV3-1 (or the pseudogene TRBV3-2), the J gene TRBJ2-7; possible D gene TRBD1, 6 bases. The V gene lost 4 bases and the J gene lost 3 bases, with 10 bases spanning the gap. The germline V gene has CDR1 LGHDT and CDR2 YNNKEL (reference sequence). This CDR3 has 13 amino acids.

V gene TRBV15 combines with J gene TRBJ2-7; TRBD2 agrees at 12 bases. The V gene's germline CDR1 is LNHNV and CDR2 YYDKDF (reference sequence). This CDR3 spans 16 amino acids. V shed 2 bases, J shed 0 bases, and the junction held 2 bases outside the gene matches. CDR3 sequence reads: CATSRPTSGSSYEQYF. The DNA of the CDR3 is TGTGCCACCAGCAGACCGACTAGCGGGAGCTCCTACGAGCAGTACTTC. Using reference TRBV15 and TRBJ2-7 for the parts outside the CDR3, the full variable domain is DAMVIQNPRYQVTQFGKPVTLSCSQTLNHNVMYWYQQKSSQAPKLLFHYYDKDFNNEADTPDNFQSRRPNTSFCFLDIRSPGLGDTAMYLCATSRPTSGSSYEQYFGPGTRLTVT.

The CDR3: CASSERDYGYTF. The CDR3 nucleotides read TGTGCCAGCAGTGAACGGGACTATGGCTACACCTTC. The chain combines TRBV28 with TRBJ1-2; D gene unclear. The CDR3 sequence is 12 residues long. V lost 5 bases, J lost 3 bases, and 7 bases lay in between. The germline CDR1 and CDR2 sequences are MDHEN and SYDVKM.

V is TRBV5-8 and J is TRBJ1-5; D gene ambiguous. V dropped 3 bases and J dropped 9 bases, with 16 bases sitting between them. Germline V gene sequence: CDR1 SGHTS, CDR2 YDEGEE. The CDR3 has 14 amino acids. The CDR3 region has the DNA TGTGCCAGCAGCTGGGAGGAGATGGGCCGGCCCCAGCATTTT. Its protein product is CASSWEEMGRPQHF. Drawing the rest from reference TRBV5-8 and TRBJ1-5, the complete variable domain is EAGVTQSPTHLIKTRGQQATLRCSPISGHTSVYWYQQALGLGLQFLLWYDEGEERNRGNFPPRFSGRQFPNYSSELNVNALELEDSALYLCASSWEEMGRPQHFGDGTRLSIL.

DNA for the CDR3: TGTGCCAGCAGTTACCTAGGACTACAAAACATTCAGTACTTC. Translation: CASSYLGLQNIQYF. The V gene is TRBV6-5, the J gene TRBJ2-4, with a possible D match to TRBD2 (6 bases). V dropped 2 bases and J dropped 5 bases, with 10 bases sitting between them. The CDR3 has 14 amino acids. CDR1 MNHEY and CDR2 SVGAGI come from the germline V gene.

The chain is built from TRBV12-3 or TRBV12-4 and TRBJ1-4, with D tentatively TRBD1 (6 bases). The CDR3 is made up of 13 amino acids. V lost 4 bases, J lost 8 bases, and 11 bases lay in between. This chain's CDR3 is CASSSRTDEKLFF. The CDR3 DNA reads as TGTGCCAGCAGTTCAAGGACAGACGAAAAACTGTTTTTT.

The V call is TRBV6-2 or TRBV6-3, the J call TRBJ2-3; D remains unclear. Germline-derived CDR1 and CDR2 are MNHEY and SVGEGT. With 4 bases removed from V and 4 bases from J, the gap between germline ends came to 6 bases. CDR3 length equals 12 residues. CDR3 coding DNA: TGTGCCAGCAGTTTGGCTCCAGATACGCAGTATTTT. It codes for CASSLAPDTQYF.

The V gene is TRBV20-1, the J gene TRBJ2-2, with a weak D call TRBD1 (5 bases). This CDR3 is 14 amino acids long. V lost 3 bases and J lost 4, with 12 bases in between. Germline V gene lookup returns CDR1 DFQATT and CDR2 SNEGSKA (reference sequence). The CDR3 protein is CSASEGAVTGELFF. CDR3 in DNA: TGCAGTGCTAGTGAAGGGGCAGTCACCGGGGAGCTGTTTTTT.

The J gene is TRBJ1-4, the V gene TRBV6-5; no clear D gene. With 6 bases removed from V and 0 bases from J, the gap between germline ends came to 8 bases. This CDR3 spans 14 amino acids. CDR1 is MNHEY, CDR2 SVGAGI, per germline. In DNA form, the CDR3 reads TGTGCCAGCAGCCAACAGTCAACTAATGAAAAACTGTTTTTT. Its protein product is CASSQQSTNEKLFF.

The genes are TRBV10-1 and TRBJ2-3; 8 positions agree with TRBD2. The junction had 4 bases not matched to a gene; V was cut back by 7 bases and J by 4 bases. The CDR3 consists of 13 residues. Germline V gene lookup returns CDR1 WNHNN and CDR2 SYGVQD (reference sequence). DNA of the CDR3: TGCGCCAGCAAGGGACTAGGCTCAGATACGCAGTATTTT. Protein sequence: CASKGLGSDTQYF.

The chain combines TRBV30 with TRBJ2-5, with D perhaps matching TRBD2 (5 bases). Trimming removed 1 base from V and 5 bases from J, with 17 bases in between. This CDR3 is 15 amino acids long. CDR1 and CDR2 (germline): GTSNPN, SVGIG (reference sequence). CDR3 DNA sequence: TGTGCCTGGAGTGAGGCGAGCGGAAGGGAGGAGACCCAGTACTTC. Its protein is CAWSEASGREETQYF.

The chain recombines TRBV20-1 with TRBJ2-1, with 7 bases identical to TRBD2. CDR3 length equals 14 residues. J gave up 7 bases and V 3 bases, and 9 bases lay outside the gene matches. The germline CDR1 and CDR2 sequences are DFQATT and SNEGSKA (reference sequence). CDR3 sequence: CSASAGVVFNEQFF. CDR3 nucleotide sequence: TGCAGTGCTAGTGCGGGAGTTGTATTTAATGAGCAGTTCTTC.

The V gene is TRBV7-8, the J gene TRBJ2-7, with no clear D. The CDR3 has 16 residues. Per the germline V gene, CDR1 is SGHVS and CDR2 is FQNEAQ. V was shortened by 3 bases and J by 4 bases, with 19 bases between the two germline ends. CDR3 amino acids: CASSLSSIRTTYEQYF. CDR3 DNA: TGTGCCAGCAGCTTGAGTTCTATTCGTACGACTTACGAGCAGTACTTC.

The V gene is TRBV2, the J gene TRBJ1-1, with TRBD1 matching over 8 bases. Per the germline V gene, CDR1 is SNHLY and CDR2 is FYNNEI. This CDR3 is built from 13 residues. Germline trimming cut 7 bases from V and 1 base from J; bases unmatched to any gene: 2. CDR3 region: CASTGQGNTEAFF. CDR3 coding DNA: TGTGCCAGCACAGGACAGGGGAACACTGAAGCTTTCTTT.

This chain links TRBV6-2 or TRBV6-3 with TRBJ1-2; weak D call: TRBD1 (5 bases). Germline V lookup: CDR1 MNHEY, CDR2 SVGEGT. The V end lost 2 bases, the J end lost 1 base, and 8 bases lay between the germline ends. The CDR3 is 14 residues long. The CDR3 spells CASSYPTVNYGYTF. CDR3 nucleotide sequence: TGTGCCAGCAGTTACCCGACAGTTAACTATGGCTACACCTTC.